This TCR beta chain is from a study of cytomegalovirus exposure and HLA in healthy donors. Broader study findings: In vitro data verified three CMV-associated chains as specific for CMV antigens.

Among the approximately 130 subjects of the validation cohort, separate from the 666-subject first cohort, were the donors. The V and J ends lost 1 base and 4 bases, in that order; junction bases with no gene match: 3. The CDR3 is made up of 15 amino acids. From germline, CDR1 is MNHNS and CDR2 SASEGT. A word on this clone: Its antigen is still unknown.

The repertoire was sequenced with immunoSEQ multiplex PCR; TCRdb's copy has only in-frame clones and lacks some. Among around 73,000 clones, over 85% were seen once, and the ten largest hold approximately 4.2%. The chain combines TRBV6-1 with TRBJ1-2, with 10 bases that match TRBD1. The sequence was obtained from a young woman in good health and CMV-seropositive. The specimen was PBMCs. The CDR3 loop reads CASSEGTGGTYGYTF. The CDR3 region has the DNA TGTGCCAGCAGTGAAGGGACAGGGGGTACCTATGGCTACACCTTC.